The 10 T cell receptor beta chains given below trace back to one sample, sequenced in a study of cytomegalovirus exposure and HLA in healthy donors. Researchers ran the PCR with 60 Vbeta and 13 Jbeta primers. Here immunoSEQ multiplex PCR was the method, and the copy in TCRdb shows in-frame clones only, minus some. This table has under 200,000 clones, over 75% appearing once. The material sequenced was PBMCs. The receptors originated from a woman in her forties or fifties in good health and CMV-seronegative.

The V gene is TRBV11-2, the J gene TRBJ2-4; 9 bases map to TRBD2. There are 17 residues in the CDR3. The ends lost 1 base at V and 2 bases at J; junction bases unmatched: 6. Germline assignment: CDR1 SGHAT and CDR2 FQNNGV. For the CDR3, the DNA is TGTGCCAGCAGCTTAGTCGCTGCGGGGGGGCCCAAAAACATTCAGTACTTC. Encoded protein: CASSLVAAGGPKNIQYF. Together with reference TRBV11-2 and TRBJ2-4, the CDR3 gives the full variable domain: EAGVAQSPRYKIIEKRQSVAFWCNPISGHATLYWYQQILGQGPKLLIQFQNNGVVDDSQLPKDRFSAERLKGVDSTLKIQPAKLEDSAVYLCASSLVAAGGPKNIQYFGAGTRLSVL.

The V call is TRBV2, the J call TRBJ2-2; no clear D gene. V lost 4 bases and J 0 bases, leaving 6 bases between the germline ends. Germline loops: CDR1 SNHLY, CDR2 FYNNEI. This CDR3 has 14 amino acids. The CDR3 DNA is TGTGCCAGCAGTGGCGTTGCGAACACCGGGGAGCTGTTTTTT. As protein: CASSGVANTGELFF.

The chain recombines TRBV11-3 with TRBJ1-1; D is uncertain. The germline gives CDR1 SGHNT, CDR2 YENEEA. Trimming pared 5 bases from V and 1 base from J, leaving 8 bases between. The CDR3 covers 13 residues. Here the CDR3 DNA reads TGTGCCAGCAGCCGCTACAGGAACACTGAAGCTTTCTTT. Protein product: CASSRYRNTEAFF.

The chain recombines TRBV11-2 with TRBJ1-2; TRBD1 agrees at 9 bases. The CDR3 is made up of 14 amino acids. The trim removed 5 bases at V and 4 bases at J, leaving 5 bases unmatched. Germline lookup yields CDR1 SGHAT and CDR2 FQNNGV. The CDR3 is CASSGTGWSYGYTF. In DNA form, the CDR3 reads TGTGCCAGCAGCGGGACAGGGTGGAGCTATGGCTACACCTTC.

This chain joins TRBV28 and TRBJ1-1, with D maybe TRBD1 (5 bases). Trimming cost V 6 bases and J 0 bases, with 11 bases left between them. Looked up from germline, CDR1 is MDHEN and CDR2 is SYDVKM. The CDR3 sequence is 14 residues long. Here the CDR3 reads CASRLEGLNTEAFF. CDR3 bases: TGTGCCAGCAGGCTGGAGGGGTTGAACACTGAAGCTTTCTTT.

The V and J genes are TRBV10-3 and TRBJ1-6; D call uncertain. The CDR3 runs to 14 residues. The germline CDR1 and CDR2 sequences are ENHRY and SYGVKD. V lost 5 bases, J lost 5 bases, and 10 bases lay in between. In nucleotides, the CDR3 is TGTGCCATCAGTTCCGACACCGATAATTCACCCCTCCACTTT. Translation gives CAISSDTDNSPLHF.

This rearrangement joins TRBV10-1 to TRBJ2-3, with a possible D match to TRBD1 (5 bases). Germline values: CDR1 WNHNN, CDR2 SYGVQD (reference sequence). The V end was cut by 5 bases, the J end by 5 bases, with 8 bases between. The CDR3 consists of 12 residues. For the CDR3, the DNA is TGCGCCAGCAGTCCCAGGGAAGATACGCAGTATTTT. Protein sequence: CASSPREDTQYF.

V is TRBV19 and J is TRBJ2-3; D is unresolved. Germline V gene lookup returns CDR1 LNHDA and CDR2 SQIVND (reference sequence). The CDR3 runs to 11 residues. Trimming stripped 3 bases from V and 4 bases from J, with 2 bases between. The CDR3 coding sequence is TGTGCCAGTAGTATCTCAGATACGCAGTATTTT. Residues: CASSISDTQYF.

The V gene is TRBV2, the J gene TRBJ2-2; D is uncertain. The V gene lost 7 bases and the J gene lost 2 bases, with 14 bases spanning the gap. CDR3 length equals 15 residues. CDR1 SNHLY and CDR2 FYNNEI come from the germline V gene. CDR3 bases: TGTGCCAGCAAGCTGTTGGCGGCAAACACCGGGGAGCTGTTTTTT. This translates into CASKLLAANTGELFF.

The rearrangement uses TRBV7-2 and TRBJ1-4; possibly TRBD1 for D (5 bases). CDR1 and CDR2 from the germline V gene are SGHTA and FQGNSA. The CDR3 totals 16 residues. Trimming took off 5 bases at V and 8 bases at J, with 21 bases between the two ends. Here the CDR3 DNA reads TGTGCCAGCAGCCTAGGCGGAGGGGAGTCAGGGGAAAAACTGTTTTTT. Translating gives CASSLGGGESGEKLFF.